These 19 T cell receptor beta chains originate from one sample sequenced in a study of human T cells and chemical hapten exposure (dated by TCRdb to the early 2020s). The time point label for this specimen denotes: patch test 1, 2 weeks after DPC sensitization. Sample treatment or condition, as interpreted from the label and publication: therapeutic diphenylcyclopropenone sensitization with weekly scalp DPC. Libraries were constructed by RACE. Sequencer: NextSeq 500. TCRdb handled the public reads itself, with Q25 trimming in fastp and clone calling in MiXCR, and kept productive beta chains. Each record represents a unique CDR3 protein, reported with the most common genes and DNA among its rows. The sample includes tens of thousands of distinct CDR3 sequences, with 32% observed a single time. The top ten clonotypes cover around 8.9% of the sample. The sample consisted of whole blood, taken in connection with sensitization to the hapten diphenylcyclopropenone (DPC). The receptors derive from a man aged 35-49 years with alopecia areata. Some clones in this sample may be carry-over from other donors' samples.

In this sample, this clonotype turned up a few times. The V gene is TRBV10-3, the J gene TRBJ2-1; the D is unclear. Trimming pared 0 bases from V and 7 bases from J, leaving 4 bases between. The CDR3 runs to 12 residues. Germline loops: CDR1 ENHRY, CDR2 SYGVKD. The DNA for the CDR3 is TGTGCCATCAGTGAGTCCGGGAATGAGCAGTTCTTC. Translation gives CAISESGNEQFF.

This chain connects TRBV5-1 to TRBJ2-5; D uncertain. Germline V gene sequence: CDR1 SGHRS, CDR2 YFSETQ. The CDR3 is 15 amino acids. V was pared by 0 bases and J by 2 bases, with 11 bases between. In DNA form, the CDR3 reads TGCGCCAGCAGCTTGGCTTTACCCGGGCAAGAGACCCAGTACTTC. Translating it yields CASSLALPGQETQYF. Full variable domain (outside the CDR3, taken from reference TRBV5-1 and TRBJ2-5): KAGVTQTPRYLIKTRGQQVTLSCSPISGHRSVSWYQQTPGQGLQFLFEYFSETQRNKGNFPGRFSGRQFSNSRSEMNVSTLELGDSALYLCASSLALPGQETQYFGPGTRLLVL.

This clonotype was found a few times. V and J are TRBV5-1 and TRBJ2-7; 7 bases are shared with TRBD2. This CDR3 spans 14 amino acids. J gave up 0 bases and V 5 bases, and 5 bases lay outside the gene matches. Germline loops: CDR1 SGHRS, CDR2 YFSETQ. The CDR3 sequence is CASRGGSTSYEQYF. As DNA, the CDR3 is TGCGCCAGCAGGGGGGGGTCCACCTCCTACGAGCAGTACTTC.

The chain uses TRBV20-1 and TRBJ2-7; D perhaps matches TRBD2 (6 bases). Germline lookup yields CDR1 DFQATT and CDR2 SNEGSKA (reference sequence). The germline V and J ends were trimmed by 3 bases and 5 bases, with 14 bases remaining between them. The CDR3 is 13 amino acids. The CDR3 spells CSARGRSKDEQYF. The CDR3 DNA reads as TGCAGTGCTAGGGGGAGGAGTAAGGACGAGCAGTACTTC.

J is TRBJ1-1 and V is TRBV16, with 7 bases matching TRBD1. Trimming took 4 bases from V and 8 from J; bases not matched to a gene: 16. The CDR3 spans 16 residues. The germline CDR1 and CDR2 sequences are KGHSY and FQNENV. In DNA form, the CDR3 reads TGTGCCAGCAGCCCTCCGTACCGACAGGGCTCATCGGAAGCTTTCTTT. Its protein product is CASSPPYRQGSSEAFF.

The rearrangement uses TRBV3-1 and TRBJ2-3; D not resolved. V dropped 1 base and J dropped 0 bases, with 14 bases sitting between them. CDR3 length: 17 residues. Germline V gene lookup returns CDR1 LGHDT and CDR2 YNNKEL (reference sequence). CDR3 DNA sequence: TGTGCCAGCAGCCAAGGATTCAGGCACCCTAGCACAGATACGCAGTATTTT. Amino acids: CASSQGFRHPSTDTQYF.

The rearrangement joins TRBV12-3 or TRBV12-4 to TRBJ1-5; 7 positions agree with TRBD1. This CDR3 is built from 15 residues. Trimming removed 1 base from V and 5 bases from J; junction bases left unmatched: 5. The CDR3 DNA sequence: TGTGCCAGCAGTTTAGTAGAGGGGGCTCATCAGCCCCAGCATTTT. It is translated as CASSLVEGAHQPQHF.

This clonotype was picked up a small number of times. The V call is TRBV7-2, the J call TRBJ2-3; TRBD1 matches at 9 bases. This CDR3 has 16 residues. Losses at the gene ends were 5 bases for V and 2 bases for J; bases not matched to a gene: 8. The germline V gene has CDR1 SGHTA and CDR2 FQGNSA. In DNA, the CDR3 is TGTGCCAGCAGCCTTGGGACAGGGCTTTCCACAGATACGCAGTATTTT. It codes for CASSLGTGLSTDTQYF.

CDR3 nucleotides: TGCGCCAGCAGCCAGAGACCTGGGACTGAGACCTACGAGCAGTACTTC. Translation: CASSQRPGTETYEQYF. V and J are TRBV4-1 and TRBJ2-7; tentatively, D is TRBD2 (6 bases). Germline values: CDR1 MGHRA, CDR2 YSYEKL. The CDR3 has 16 residues. Deletions cut 3 bases from V and 2 bases from J, with 17 bases between.

This clonotype has more than one count but fewer than ten. The chain has TRBV20-1 and TRBJ2-5; D tentatively reads TRBD1 or TRBD2 (5 bases each). CDR3 size: 15 residues. V was trimmed by 0 bases and J by 3 bases, leaving 14 bases between them. The germline CDR1 and CDR2 sequences are DFQATT and SNEGSKA (reference sequence). CDR3 in amino acids: CSARDRDREEETQYF. CDR3 DNA sequence: TGCAGTGCTAGAGATAGGGACCGGGAAGAAGAGACCCAGTACTTC.

The J gene is TRBJ2-1, the V gene TRBV24-1; D unclear. The CDR3 totals 11 residues. Germline CDR1 KGHDR, CDR2 SFDVKD. Trimming cost V 5 bases and J 9 bases, with 7 bases left between them. The CDR3 DNA is TGTGCCACCAGTGGACTCCGTGAGCAGTTCTTC. This sequence encodes CATSGLREQFF.

The genes are TRBV7-8 and TRBJ1-2; D uncertain. The V end was cut by 1 base, the J end by 3 bases, with 9 bases between. Germline-derived CDR1 and CDR2 are SGHVS and FQNEAQ. CDR3 size: 14 residues. CDR3 sequence: CASSLGVSDYGYTF. CDR3 in DNA: TGTGCCAGCAGCTTAGGGGTCTCAGACTATGGCTACACCTTC.

The CDR3 nucleotides read TGCGCCAGCAGCCAAGTTGCGGGGGCTTCGGGAAACACCATATATTTT. Translating it yields CASSQVAGASGNTIYF. The V gene is TRBV4-3, the J gene TRBJ1-3; tentative D call: TRBD1 (6 bases). The CDR3 runs 16 residues. Germline CDR1 reads LGHNA; CDR2 reads YSLEER. V was pared by 1 base and J by 4 bases, with 14 bases between.

This clonotype came up a few times. CDR3 region: CASSLAASGRWNEQFF. In DNA form, the CDR3 reads TGTGCCAGCAGCTTAGCGGCTAGCGGGAGATGGAATGAGCAGTTCTTC. This sequence joins TRBV7-9 and TRBJ2-1, with 10 bases matching TRBD2. The junction had 6 bases not matched to a gene; V was cut back by 0 bases and J by 7 bases. The V gene's germline CDR1 is SEHNR and CDR2 FQNEAQ (reference sequence). This CDR3 has 16 amino acids.

The chain has TRBV5-4 and TRBJ2-3, with 15 bases aligning to TRBD2. CDR3 length: 16 residues. J was trimmed by 5 bases and V by 3 bases; bases with no gene match: 4. Per germline, CDR1 SGHNT and CDR2 YYREEE (reference sequence). CDR3 nucleotide sequence: TGTGCCAGCAGCTCACCGGGACTAGCGGGAGGAGATACGCAGTATTTT. Its translation is CASSSPGLAGGDTQYF.

This clonotype has a handful of counts. The rearrangement links TRBV10-1 to TRBJ2-5; D is possibly TRBD1 (6 bases). Trimming removed 3 bases from V and 2 bases from J, with 13 bases in between. The CDR3 is made up of 15 amino acids. Germline V lookup: CDR1 WNHNN, CDR2 SYGVQD (reference sequence). CDR3 nucleotide sequence: TGCGCCAGCAGTGAATCCCCGGACAGACAAGAGACCCAGTACTTC. It specifies CASSESPDRQETQYF.

This clonotype was detected only a few times. The genes are TRBV10-3 and TRBJ2-2, with TRBD2 identical over 9 bases. The length of the CDR3 is 18 residues. Trimming removed 0 bases from V and 4 bases from J; junction bases left unmatched: 9. CDR1 is ENHRY and CDR2 is SYGVKD in the germline V gene. The CDR3 loop reads CAISESWIAGVSTGELFF. The DNA of the CDR3 is TGTGCCATCAGTGAGTCCTGGATAGCGGGAGTGAGCACCGGGGAGCTGTTTTTT.

The V gene is TRBV6-5, the J gene TRBJ1-6; 9 bases agree with TRBD1. Per germline, CDR1 MNHEY and CDR2 SVGAGI. The J segment lost 9 bases and the V segment lost 2 bases, leaving 5 bases of the junction unmatched. CDR3 size: 15 residues. The CDR3 DNA reads TGTGCCAGCAGTTACGGGACAGGGAGGCCTTCACCCCTCCACTTT. This sequence encodes CASSYGTGRPSPLHF.

The chain carries TRBV11-1 and TRBJ2-3; 8 bases match TRBD2. The V and J ends lost 0 bases and 3 bases, in that order; junction bases with no gene match: 5. The germline V gene encodes CDR1 SGHAT and CDR2 FQDESV (reference sequence). CDR3 length: 16 residues. Here the CDR3 DNA reads TGTGCCAGCAGCTTAGCCCCCGGGAGGGCGACAGATACGCAGTATTTT. It specifies CASSLAPGRATDTQYF. The full variable domain, completed using reference TRBV11-1 and TRBJ2-3, is EAEVAQSPRYKITEKSQAVAFWCDPISGHATLYWYRQILGQGPELLVQFQDESVVDDSQLPKDRFSAERLKGVDSTLKIQPAELGDSAMYLCASSLAPGRATDTQYFGPGTRLTVL.